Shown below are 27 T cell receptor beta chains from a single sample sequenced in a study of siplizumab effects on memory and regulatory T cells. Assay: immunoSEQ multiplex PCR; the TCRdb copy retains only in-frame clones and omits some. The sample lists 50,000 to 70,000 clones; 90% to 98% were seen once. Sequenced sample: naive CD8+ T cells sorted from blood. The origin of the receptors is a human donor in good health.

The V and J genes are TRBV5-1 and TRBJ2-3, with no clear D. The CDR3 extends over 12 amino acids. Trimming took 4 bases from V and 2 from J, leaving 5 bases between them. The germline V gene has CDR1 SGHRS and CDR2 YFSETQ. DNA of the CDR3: TGCGCCAGCAGCGGAGACACAGATACGCAGTATTTT. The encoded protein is CASSGDTDTQYF.

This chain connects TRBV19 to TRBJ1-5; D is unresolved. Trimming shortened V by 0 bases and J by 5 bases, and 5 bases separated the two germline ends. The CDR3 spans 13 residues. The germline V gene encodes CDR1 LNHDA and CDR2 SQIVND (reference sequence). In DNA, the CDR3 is TGTGCCAGTAGTATAGATCAGTATCAGCCCCAGCATTTT. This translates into CASSIDQYQPQHF.

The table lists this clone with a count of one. The CDR3 spells CAISESTRGEGYTF. In DNA form, the CDR3 reads TGTGCCATCAGTGAGTCGACCCGGGGGGAAGGCTACACCTTC. This chain links TRBV10-3 with TRBJ1-2; TRBD1 is a possible D gene (5 bases). The CDR3 spans 14 residues. Trimming left V 0 bases short and J 8 bases short, with 13 bases between. Germline CDR1 and CDR2: ENHRY and SYGVKD.

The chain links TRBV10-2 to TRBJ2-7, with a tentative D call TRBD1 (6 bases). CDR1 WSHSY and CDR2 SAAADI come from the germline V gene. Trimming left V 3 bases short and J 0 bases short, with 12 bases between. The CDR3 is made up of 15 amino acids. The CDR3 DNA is TGCGCCAGCAGTGATCCTATACAGGGCTCCTACGAGCAGTACTTC. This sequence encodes CASSDPIQGSYEQYF.

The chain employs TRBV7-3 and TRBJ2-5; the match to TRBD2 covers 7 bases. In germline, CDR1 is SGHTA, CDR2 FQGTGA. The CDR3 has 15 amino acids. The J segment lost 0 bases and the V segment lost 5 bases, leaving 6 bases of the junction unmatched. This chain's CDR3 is CASSIGAGNQETQYF. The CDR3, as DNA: TGTGCCAGCAGCATCGGAGCGGGGAACCAAGAGACCCAGTACTTC.

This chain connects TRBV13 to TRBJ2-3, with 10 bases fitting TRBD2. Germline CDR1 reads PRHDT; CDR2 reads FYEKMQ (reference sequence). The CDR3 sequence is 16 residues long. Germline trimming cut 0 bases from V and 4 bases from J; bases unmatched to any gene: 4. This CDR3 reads CASSLGSSGGPDTQYF. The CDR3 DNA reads TGTGCCAGCAGCTTAGGTTCTAGCGGGGGCCCAGATACGCAGTATTTT.

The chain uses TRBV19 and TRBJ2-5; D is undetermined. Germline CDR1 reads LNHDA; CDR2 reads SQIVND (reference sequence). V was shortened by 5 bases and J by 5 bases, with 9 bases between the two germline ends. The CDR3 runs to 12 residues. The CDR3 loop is CASSLHPETQYF. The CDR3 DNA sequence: TGTGCCAGTAGTCTCCATCCGGAGACCCAGTACTTC.

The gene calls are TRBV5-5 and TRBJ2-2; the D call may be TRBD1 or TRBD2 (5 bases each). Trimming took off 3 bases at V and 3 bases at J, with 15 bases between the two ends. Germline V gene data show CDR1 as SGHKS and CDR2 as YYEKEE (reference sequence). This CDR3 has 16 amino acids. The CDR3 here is CASSSPSLGDTGELFF. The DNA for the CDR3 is TGTGCCAGCAGCTCGCCCTCCTTGGGGGACACCGGGGAGCTGTTTTTT.

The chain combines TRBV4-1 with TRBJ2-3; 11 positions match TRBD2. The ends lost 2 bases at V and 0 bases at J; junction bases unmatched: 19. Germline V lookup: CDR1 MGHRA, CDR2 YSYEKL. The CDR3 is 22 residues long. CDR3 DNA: TGCGCCAGCAGCCAACCGGGTATAGGACTAGCGGGTGACCCTACTAGCACAGATACGCAGTATTTT. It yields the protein CASSQPGIGLAGDPTSTDTQYF.

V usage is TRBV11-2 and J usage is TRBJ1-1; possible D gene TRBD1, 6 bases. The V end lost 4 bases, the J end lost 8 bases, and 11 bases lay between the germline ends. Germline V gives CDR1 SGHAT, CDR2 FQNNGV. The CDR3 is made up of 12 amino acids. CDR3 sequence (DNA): TGTGCCAGCAGCTCCAACAGGGTGGAAGCTTTCTTT. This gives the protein CASSSNRVEAFF.

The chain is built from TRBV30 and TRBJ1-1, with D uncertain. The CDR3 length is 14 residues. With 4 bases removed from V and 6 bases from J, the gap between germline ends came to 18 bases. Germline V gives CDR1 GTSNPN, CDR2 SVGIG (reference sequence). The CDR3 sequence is CAWIPQDLNAEAFF. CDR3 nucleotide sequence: TGTGCCTGGATTCCCCAGGATCTCAACGCTGAAGCTTTCTTT.

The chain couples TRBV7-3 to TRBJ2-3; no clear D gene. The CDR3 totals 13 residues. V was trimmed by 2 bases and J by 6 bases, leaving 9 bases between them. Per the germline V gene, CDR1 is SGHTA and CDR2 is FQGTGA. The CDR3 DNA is TGTGCCAGCAGCTTACGGTCTATGGATACGCAGTATTTT. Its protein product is CASSLRSMDTQYF.

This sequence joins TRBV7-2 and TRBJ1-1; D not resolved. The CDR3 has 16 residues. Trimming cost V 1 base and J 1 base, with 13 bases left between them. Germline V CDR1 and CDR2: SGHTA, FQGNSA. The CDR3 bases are TGTGCCAGCAGCTTAGGTTTACAGTTCGGGAACACTGAAGCTTTCTTT. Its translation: CASSLGLQFGNTEAFF.

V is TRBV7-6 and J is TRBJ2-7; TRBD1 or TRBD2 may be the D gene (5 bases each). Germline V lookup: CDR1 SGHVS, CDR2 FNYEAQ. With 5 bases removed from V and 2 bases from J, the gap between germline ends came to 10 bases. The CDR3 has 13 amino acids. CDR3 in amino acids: CASSIGDPYEQYF. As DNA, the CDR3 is TGTGCCAGCAGCATAGGGGACCCCTACGAGCAGTACTTC.

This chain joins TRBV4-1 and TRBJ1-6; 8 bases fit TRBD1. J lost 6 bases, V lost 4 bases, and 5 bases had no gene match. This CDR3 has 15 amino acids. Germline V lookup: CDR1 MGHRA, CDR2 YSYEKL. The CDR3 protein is CASSLGQGGNSPLHF. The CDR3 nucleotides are TGCGCCAGCAGCCTTGGACAGGGAGGTAATTCACCCCTCCACTTT.

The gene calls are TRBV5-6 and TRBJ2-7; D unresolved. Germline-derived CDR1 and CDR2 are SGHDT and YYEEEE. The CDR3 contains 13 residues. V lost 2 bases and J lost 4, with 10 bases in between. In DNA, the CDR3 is TGTGCCAGCAGCTTAGGGTCCGTTTACGAGCAGTACTTC. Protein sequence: CASSLGSVYEQYF.

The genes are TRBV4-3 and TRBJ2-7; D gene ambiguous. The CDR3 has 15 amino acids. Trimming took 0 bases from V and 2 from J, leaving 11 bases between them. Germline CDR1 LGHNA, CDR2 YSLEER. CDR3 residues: CASSQDRSVTYEQYF. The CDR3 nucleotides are TGCGCCAGCAGCCAAGATCGGTCGGTGACCTACGAGCAGTACTTC.

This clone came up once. CDR3 residues: CASSLTSSGNTIYF. The CDR3 coding sequence is TGTGCCAGCAGTCTCACGAGCTCTGGAAACACCATATATTTT. The gene calls are TRBV6-5 and TRBJ1-3; D call uncertain. Germline V CDR1 and CDR2: MNHEY, SVGAGI. The CDR3 runs to 14 residues. V gave up 5 bases and J gave up 0 bases, with 8 bases separating them.

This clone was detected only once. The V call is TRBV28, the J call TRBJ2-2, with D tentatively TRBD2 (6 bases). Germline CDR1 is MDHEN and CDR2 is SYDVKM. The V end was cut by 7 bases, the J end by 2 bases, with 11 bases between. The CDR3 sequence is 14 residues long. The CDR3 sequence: CASTPRDNTGELFF. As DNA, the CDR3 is TGTGCCAGCACCCCGCGGGATAACACCGGGGAGCTGTTTTTT.

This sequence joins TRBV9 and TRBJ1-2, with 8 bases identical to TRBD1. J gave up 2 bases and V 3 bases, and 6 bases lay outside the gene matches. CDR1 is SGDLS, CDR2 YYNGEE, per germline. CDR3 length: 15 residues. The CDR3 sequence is CASSATTGANYGYTF. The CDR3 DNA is TGTGCCAGCAGCGCAACGACAGGGGCCAACTATGGCTACACCTTC.

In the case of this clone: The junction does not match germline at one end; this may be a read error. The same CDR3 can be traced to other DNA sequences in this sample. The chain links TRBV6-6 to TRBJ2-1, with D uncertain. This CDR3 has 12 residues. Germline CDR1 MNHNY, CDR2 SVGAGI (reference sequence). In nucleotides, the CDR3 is TGTGCCAGCAGCTACTCGCCAAATGAGCAGTTCTTC. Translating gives CASSYSPNEQFF.

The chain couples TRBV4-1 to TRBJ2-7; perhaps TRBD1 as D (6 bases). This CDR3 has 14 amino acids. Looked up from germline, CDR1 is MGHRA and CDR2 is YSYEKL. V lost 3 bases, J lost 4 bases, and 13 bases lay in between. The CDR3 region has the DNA TGCGCCAGCAGCCACAGACAGGATGAATACGAGCAGTACTTC. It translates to CASSHRQDEYEQYF.

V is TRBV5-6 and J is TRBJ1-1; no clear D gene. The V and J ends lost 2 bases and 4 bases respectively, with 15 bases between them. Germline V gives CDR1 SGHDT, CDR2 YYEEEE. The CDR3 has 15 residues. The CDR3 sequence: CASSFPTQVRTEAFF. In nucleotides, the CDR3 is TGTGCCAGCAGCTTCCCGACTCAGGTCCGCACTGAAGCTTTCTTT.

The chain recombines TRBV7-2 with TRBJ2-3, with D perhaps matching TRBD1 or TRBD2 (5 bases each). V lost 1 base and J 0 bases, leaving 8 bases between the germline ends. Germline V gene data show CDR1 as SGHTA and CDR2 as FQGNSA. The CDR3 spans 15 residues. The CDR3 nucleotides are TGTGCCAGCAGCTTAGTGGGACCGAGCACAGATACGCAGTATTTT. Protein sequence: CASSLVGPSTDTQYF.

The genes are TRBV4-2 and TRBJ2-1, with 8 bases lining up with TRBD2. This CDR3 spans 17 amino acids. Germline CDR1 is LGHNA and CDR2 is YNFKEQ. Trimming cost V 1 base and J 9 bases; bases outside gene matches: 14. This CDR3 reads CASSQGGYGGAWAEQFF. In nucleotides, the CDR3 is TGTGCCAGCAGCCAAGGAGGCTACGGGGGGGCTTGGGCTGAGCAGTTCTTC.

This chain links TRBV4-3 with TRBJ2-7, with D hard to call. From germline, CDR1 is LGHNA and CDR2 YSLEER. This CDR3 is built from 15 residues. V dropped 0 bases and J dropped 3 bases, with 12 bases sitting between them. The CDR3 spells CASSQESGSSYEQYF. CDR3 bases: TGCGCCAGCAGCCAAGAGTCTGGGTCTAGCTACGAGCAGTACTTC.

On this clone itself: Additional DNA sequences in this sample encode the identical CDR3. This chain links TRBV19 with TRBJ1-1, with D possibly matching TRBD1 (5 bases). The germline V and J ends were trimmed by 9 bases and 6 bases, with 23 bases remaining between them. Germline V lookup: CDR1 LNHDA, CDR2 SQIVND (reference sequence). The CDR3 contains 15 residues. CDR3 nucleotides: TGTGCCAGCAGTTCACCGCAGGGCCTTCGGCCTGAAGCTTTCTTT. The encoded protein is CASSSPQGLRPEAFF.